Following are 9 T cell receptor beta chains from one sample sequenced in a study of tumor-infiltrating lymphocytes in primary liver carcinoma. TCR beta cDNA was prepared out of roughly 450 ng total RNA by means of a constant-region primer. Sequencing libraries for TCR beta derived from three nested multiplex PCR rounds that used slightly modified ARM-PCR. With TRBV1-TRBV30 forward primers and a C-beta reverse primer, the first two PCR rounds were run for roughly 10 cycles each. TCRdb itself ran the multiplex PCR reads through MiXCR, one entry per CDR3 protein. The sample lists some 180,000 distinct CDR3 sequences; approximately 60% were seen once. Germline DNA was extracted alongside blood RNA, which was obtained from unsorted whole blood. The sequenced material came from peripheral blood. The origin of the receptors is a man aged 40-49 years with primary liver carcinoma and hepatitis B virus infection.

Concerning this clonotype: No conserved phenylalanine or tryptophan ends this CDR3, so it is likely a read error. No DNA is shown, since the ends of the CDR3 on it are uncertain; the CDR3 is the one TCRdb lists. The chain is built from TRBV11-2 and TRBJ2-1; TRBD1, the table's D call, lacks a check against the DNA. A total of 12 residues make up the CDR3, ends included. CDR1 SGHAT and CDR2 FQNNGV come from the germline V gene. The CDR3 here is CAGGGVYNELFS.

The gene calls are TRBV11-1 and TRBJ2-2; TRBD1 or TRBD2 may be the D gene (5 bases each). Germline V gives CDR1 SGHAT, CDR2 FQDESV (reference sequence). The CDR3 is 15 residues long. V lost 10 bases and J 5 bases, leaving 20 bases between the germline ends. The CDR3 loop is CANRPQEWGTGELFF. The CDR3 nucleotides are TGTGCCAACAGACCACAGGAATGGGGGACCGGGGAGCTGTTTTTT.

This clonotype has just one count. The junction departs from the called germline gene at one end, perhaps through a read error. This chain joins TRBV7-8 and TRBJ2-5; no clear D. From germline, CDR1 is SGHVS and CDR2 FQNEAQ. The CDR3 is 13 amino acids. The CDR3 reads CAGSLGPPETQYF. CDR3 DNA: TGTGCCGGCAGTTTAGGACCCCCCGAGACCCAGTACTTC.

The V call is TRBV10-3, the J call TRBJ2-1; tentatively, D is TRBD2 (6 bases). The CDR3 is 15 amino acids. Germline V lookup: CDR1 ENHRY, CDR2 SYGVKD. The V end lost 3 bases, the J end lost 3 bases, and 12 bases lay between the germline ends. The CDR3 nucleotides read TGTGCCATCAGTGACCCCGGGACTTTCTACAATGAGCAGTTCTTC. Its translation: CAISDPGTFYNEQFF.

A note on this clonotype: A clone one base away is much larger, so this may be a read error. The chain recombines TRBV5-4 with TRBJ2-6, with D possibly being TRBD1 (6 bases). Germline V gene data show CDR1 as SGHNT and CDR2 as YYREEE (reference sequence). The CDR3 extends over 16 amino acids. The CDR3 region is CASSLGQVSGANVQTF. The CDR3 coding sequence is TGTGCCAGCAGCTTGGGACAGGTGTCTGGGGCCAACGTCCAGACTTTC.

The gene calls are TRBV12-5 and TRBJ2-3; tentatively, D is TRBD2 (7 bases). Germline V gene sequence: CDR1 LGHNT, CDR2 FRNRAP. The length of the CDR3 is 17 residues. The V and J ends lost 7 bases and 2 bases respectively, with 22 bases between them. CDR3: CASAKGGASVFTDTQYF. CDR3 nucleotide sequence: TGTGCTAGTGCTAAAGGGGGGGCTAGCGTATTCACAGATACGCAGTATTTT. The full variable domain, completed using reference TRBV12-5 and TRBJ2-3, is DARVTQTPRHKVTEMGQEVTMRCQPILGHNTVFWYRQTMMQGLELLAYFRNRAPLDDSGMPKDRFSAEMPDATLATLKIQPSEPRDSAVYFCASAKGGASVFTDTQYFGPGTRLTVL.

Comment on this clonotype: This may stem from a read error, because a much larger clone lies one nucleotide away. This chain uses TRBV11-1 with TRBJ2-2; 11 nucleotides line up with TRBD1. The CDR3 consists of 17 residues. Germline V gives CDR1 SGHAT, CDR2 FQDESV (reference sequence). Here the CDR3 DNA reads TGTGTCAGCAGCACGCGTCCGGGACAGGGGGACACCGGGGAGCTGTTTTTT. Translating gives CVSSTRPGQGDTGELFF.

The rearrangement links TRBV6-5 to TRBJ2-2; no reliable D call. CDR3 length: 16 amino acids. Looked up from germline, CDR1 is MNHEY and CDR2 is SVGAGI. Between the trimmed V and J ends, which lost 1 base and 1 base, there was a span of 10 bases. The CDR3: CASSYFSRQNTGELFF. CDR3 bases: TGTGCCAGCAGTTACTTTTCACGGCAGAACACCGGGGAGCTGTTTTTT.

The rearrangement links TRBV11-2 to TRBJ2-1; D not certain. With 1 base removed from V and 10 bases from J, the gap between germline ends came to 14 bases. The CDR3 consists of 14 residues. CDR1 is SGHAT, CDR2 FQNNGV, per germline. For the CDR3, the DNA is TGTGCCAGCAGCTTAGGCCCCACCGTGGAGGAGCAGTTCTTC. Amino acids: CASSLGPTVEEQFF.